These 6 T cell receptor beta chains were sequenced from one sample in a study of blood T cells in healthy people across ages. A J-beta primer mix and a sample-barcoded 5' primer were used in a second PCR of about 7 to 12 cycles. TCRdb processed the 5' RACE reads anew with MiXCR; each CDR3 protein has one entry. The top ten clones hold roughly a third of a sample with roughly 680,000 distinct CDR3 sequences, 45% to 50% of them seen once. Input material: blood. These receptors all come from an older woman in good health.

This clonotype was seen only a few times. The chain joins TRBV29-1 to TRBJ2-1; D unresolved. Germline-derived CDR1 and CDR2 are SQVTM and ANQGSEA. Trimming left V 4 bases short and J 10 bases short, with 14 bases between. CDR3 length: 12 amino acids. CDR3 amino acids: CSVALTPPEQFF. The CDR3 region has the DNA TGCAGCGTTGCCTTGACCCCACCGGAGCAGTTCTTC.

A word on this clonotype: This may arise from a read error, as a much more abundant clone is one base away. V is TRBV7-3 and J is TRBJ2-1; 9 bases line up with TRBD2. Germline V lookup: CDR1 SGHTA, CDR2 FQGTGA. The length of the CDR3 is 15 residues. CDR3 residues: CASSRLAGFYSEQFF. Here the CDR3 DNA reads TGTGCCAGCAGCCGTCTAGCGGGATTCTACAGTGAGCAGTTCTTC.

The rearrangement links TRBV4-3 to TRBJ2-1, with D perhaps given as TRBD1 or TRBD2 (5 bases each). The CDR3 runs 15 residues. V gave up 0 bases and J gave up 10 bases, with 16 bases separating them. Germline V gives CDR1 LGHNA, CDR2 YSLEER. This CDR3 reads CASSQDPRDAYEQFF. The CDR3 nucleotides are TGCGCCAGCAGCCAAGATCCTCGGGACGCCTACGAGCAGTTCTTC.

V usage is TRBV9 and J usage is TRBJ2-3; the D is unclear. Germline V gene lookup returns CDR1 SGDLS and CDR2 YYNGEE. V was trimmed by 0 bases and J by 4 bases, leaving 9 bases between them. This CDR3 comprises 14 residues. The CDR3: CASSVEVRADTQYF. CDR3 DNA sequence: TGTGCCAGCAGCGTAGAGGTCAGAGCAGATACGCAGTATTTT.

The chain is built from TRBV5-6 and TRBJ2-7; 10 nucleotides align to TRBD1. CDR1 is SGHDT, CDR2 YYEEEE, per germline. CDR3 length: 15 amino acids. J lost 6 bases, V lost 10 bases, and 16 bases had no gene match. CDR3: CAGTNAGTGALEQYF. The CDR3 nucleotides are TGTGCCGGCACTAATGCGGGGACAGGGGCCCTCGAGCAGTACTTC.

The CDR3 bases are TGTGCCAGCAGCCCACGTAGGGGTTGGACTGAAGCTTTCTTT. Translated: CASSPRRGWTEAFF. This chain joins TRBV6-6 and TRBJ1-1, with D tentatively TRBD1 (5 bases). Germline lookup yields CDR1 MNHNY and CDR2 SVGAGI (reference sequence). V gave up 6 bases and J gave up 5 bases, with 16 bases separating them. The CDR3 spans 14 residues.